This TCR beta chain was retrieved from a study of blood T cell repertoires in COVID-19. On the study more broadly: In each case, the material was cDNA or gDNA derived from T cells, B-cell-depleted T cells, or PBMCs.

This CDR3 is 16 amino acids long. As handled by the study authors: Using reference gene primer amplification, nucleated cell counts were estimated. Only in-frame clones appear in the TCRdb table, and some are missing; sequencing was by immunoSEQ multiplex PCR. The D gene and trimming were derived from the DNA, and the V and J assignments and clone size from that table. In the table there are roughly 150,000 clones, more than 75% of which are singletons. One Seattle source followed patients from active infection through their disease course. The rearrangement joins TRBV21-1 to TRBJ1-5; TRBD1 was called by the table and not checked on the DNA. TRBV21-1 is a documented pseudogene. The receptor was isolated from a woman aged 70 to 79 with COVID-19, enrolled during active disease. Sequencing was done on a sample of peripheral blood. The CDR3 is CASSYLTGIDNQPQHF. The CDR3 DNA sequence: TGTGCCAGCAGCTACTTGACAGGGATAGACAATCAGCCCCAGCATTTT.